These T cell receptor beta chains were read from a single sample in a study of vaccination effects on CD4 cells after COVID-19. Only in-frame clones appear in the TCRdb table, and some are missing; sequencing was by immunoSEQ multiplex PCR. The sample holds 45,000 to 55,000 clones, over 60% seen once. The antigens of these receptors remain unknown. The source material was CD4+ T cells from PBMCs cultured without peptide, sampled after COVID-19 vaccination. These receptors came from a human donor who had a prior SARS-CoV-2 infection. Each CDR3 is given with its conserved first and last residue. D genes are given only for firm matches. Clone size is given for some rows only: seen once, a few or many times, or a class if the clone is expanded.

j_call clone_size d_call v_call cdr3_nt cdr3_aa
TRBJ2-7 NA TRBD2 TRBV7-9 TGTGCCAGCAGCTTAGACGGGACTAGCGACAACTACGAGCAGTACTTC CASSLDGTSDNYEQYF
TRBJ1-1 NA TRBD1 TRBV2 TGTGCCAGCAGTGGACAGGGGATGGGCACTGAAGCTTTCTTT CASSGQGMGTEAFF
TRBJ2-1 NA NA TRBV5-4 TGTGCCAGCAGCTCGGGGGGCCCCCTGGTTGAGCAGTTCTTC CASSSGGPLVEQFF
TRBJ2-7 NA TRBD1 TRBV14 TGTGCCAGCAGCCGTCCCGGGACAGGCCTCTACGAGCAGTACTTC CASSRPGTGLYEQYF
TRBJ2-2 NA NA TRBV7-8 TGTGCCAGCAGCTTAATGACGCGGGGATCGAACACCGGGGAGCTGTTTTTT CASSLMTRGSNTGELFF
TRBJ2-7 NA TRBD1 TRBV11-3 TGTGCCAGCAGCTCCCGGACAGGGCTCGAGCAGTACTTC CASSSRTGLEQYF
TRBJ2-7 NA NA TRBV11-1 TGTGCCAGCAGCTTAGTAAACAGCGGCTACGAGCAGTACTTC CASSLVNSGYEQYF
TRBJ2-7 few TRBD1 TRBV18 TGTGCCAGCTCACCGGGACAGGGGCTCGAGCAGTACTTC CASSPGQGLEQYF
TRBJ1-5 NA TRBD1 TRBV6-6 TGTGCCAGCAGTCGTACTCGGGACAGTTGGGCTCAGCCCCAGCATTTT CASSRTRDSWAQPQHF
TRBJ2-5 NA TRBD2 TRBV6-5 TGTGCCAGCATTCGGGGGGGAAGGGAACAAGAGACCCAGTACTTC CASIRGGREQETQYF
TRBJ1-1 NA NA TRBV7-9 TGTGCCAGCAAGAAACTCGGGGGGCCGGTGAGCACTGAAGCTTTCTTT CASKKLGGPVSTEAFF
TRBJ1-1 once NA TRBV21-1 TGTGCCAGCAGCGGGACACCCCAAGGGGACACTGAAGCTTTCTTT CASSGTPQGDTEAFF
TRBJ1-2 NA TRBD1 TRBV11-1 TGTGCCAGCAGCGCGGCACCCAGACAGGGGGCAGGCGGCTACACCTTC CASSAAPRQGAGGYTF
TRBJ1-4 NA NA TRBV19 TGTGCCACTTACTCCGGGAGCAAGTCGAGAAAACTGTTTTTT CATYSGSKSRKLFF
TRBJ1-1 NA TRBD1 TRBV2 TGTGCCAGCAGTGATTGGACAGGGAACACTGAAGCTTTCTTT CASSDWTGNTEAFF
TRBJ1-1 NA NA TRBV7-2 TGTGCCAGCAGCTTGGGGGGTATAAGGAACACTGAAGCTTTCTTT CASSLGGIRNTEAFF
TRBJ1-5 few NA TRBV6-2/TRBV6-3 TGTGCCAGCAGTCTCCTCCGGGTGCGTCAGCCCCAGCATTTT CASSLLRVRQPQHF
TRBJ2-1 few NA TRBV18 TGTGCCAGCTCACCCCTGACTGAGAATGAGCAGTTCTTC CASSPLTENEQFF
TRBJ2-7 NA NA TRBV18 TGTGCCAGCTCACCACTTTCGGACACGTACGAGCAGTACTTC CASSPLSDTYEQYF
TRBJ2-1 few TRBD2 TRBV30 TGTGCCTGGAGTGTAAGTGCGCGGAGCGGGGAAAACAATGAGCAGTTCTTC CAWSVSARSGENNEQFF
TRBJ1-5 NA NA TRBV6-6 TGTGCCAGCAGTTCGACAGCCACGGGGCCCCAGCATTTT CASSSTATGPQHF
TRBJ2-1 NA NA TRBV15 TGTGCCACCAGCAGAGGACAGTCCTCCTACAATGAGCAGTTCTTC CATSRGQSSYNEQFF
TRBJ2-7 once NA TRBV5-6 TGTGCCAGCAGATTAAGTTTCAGTTATATACGGAACCCTCTCGAGCAGTACTTC CASRLSFSYIRNPLEQYF
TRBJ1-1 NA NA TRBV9 TGTGCCAGCAGCGTTGGGGAGTACACTGAAGCTTTCTTT CASSVGEYTEAFF
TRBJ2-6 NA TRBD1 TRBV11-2 TGTGCCAGCAGAACGACAGGGGGTTCTTTTGGGGCCAACGTCCTGACTTTC CASRTTGGSFGANVLTF
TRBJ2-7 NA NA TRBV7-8 TGTGCCAGCACCTACTACGCACCCGGGGGTTCCTACGAGCAGTACTTC CASTYYAPGGSYEQYF
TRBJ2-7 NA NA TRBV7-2 TGTGCCAGCAGCTTAGTCCGTAGGGGAGGCTACGAGCAGTACTTC CASSLVRRGGYEQYF
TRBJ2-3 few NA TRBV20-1 TGCAGTGCTAGTATGGGGGATACGCAGTATTTT CSASMGDTQYF
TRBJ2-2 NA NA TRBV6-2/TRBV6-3 TGTGCCAGCAGTTCCGGGGGCGCGGGCACCGGGGAGCTGTTTTTT CASSSGGAGTGELFF
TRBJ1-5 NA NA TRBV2 TGTGCCAGCAGTGCATCGATCCATAGCAATCAGCCCCAGCATTTT CASSASIHSNQPQHF
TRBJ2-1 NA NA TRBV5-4 TGTGCCAGCAGCTTAGACCAGGGCATATCCTACAATGAGCAGTTCTTC CASSLDQGISYNEQFF
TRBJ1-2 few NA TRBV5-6 TGTGCCAGCAGCTTGGCGGGGACACCATATGGCTACACCTTC CASSLAGTPYGYTF
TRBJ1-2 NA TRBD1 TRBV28 TGTGCCAGCAGTTTTTTAGGGACAGGGGGCAGTGGGGGCTACACCTTC CASSFLGTGGSGGYTF
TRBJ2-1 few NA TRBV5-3 TGTGCCAGAAGCTTGGCGGTCGGGGCCTACAATGAGCAGTTCTTC CARSLAVGAYNEQFF
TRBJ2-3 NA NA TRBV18 TGTGCCAGCTCCTACCAGGGCCTAGCCATCACAGATACGCAGTATTTT CASSYQGLAITDTQYF
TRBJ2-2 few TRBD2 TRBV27 TGTGCCGACAACGCTAGCGGCTTCGCGAACACCGGGGAGCTGTTTTTT CADNASGFANTGELFF
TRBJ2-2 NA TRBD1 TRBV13 TGTGCCAGCAGCACCCGGACAGGGTTCACCGGGGAGCTGTTTTTT CASSTRTGFTGELFF
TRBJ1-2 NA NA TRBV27 TGTGCCAGCAGTCCCCGATATTATACCCTCTATGGCTACACCTTC CASSPRYYTLYGYTF
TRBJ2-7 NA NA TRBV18 TGTGCCAGCTCACCAGGGGGCGCTTACTACGAGCAGTACTTC CASSPGGAYYEQYF
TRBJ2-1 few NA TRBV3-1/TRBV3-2 TGTGCCAGCAGCCAAGTTGTCTACAATGAGCAGTTCTTC CASSQVVYNEQFF
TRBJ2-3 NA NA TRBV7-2 TGTGCCAGCAGCTTAGATACTAGCACAGATACGCAGTATTTT CASSLDTSTDTQYF
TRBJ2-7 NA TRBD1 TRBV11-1 TGTGCCAGCAGCCGACAGGGGGCCTACGAAGAGCAGTACTTC CASSRQGAYEEQYF
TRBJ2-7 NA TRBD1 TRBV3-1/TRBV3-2 TGTGCCAGCAGCCCGACAGGGACCTACGAGCAGTACTTC CASSPTGTYEQYF
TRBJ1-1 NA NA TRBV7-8 TGTGCCAGCAGGGGGACCTCGAACACTGAAGCTTTCTTT CASRGTSNTEAFF
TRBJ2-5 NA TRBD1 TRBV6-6 TGTGCCAGCAGTTCGTGGGACAGGCCACACTTC CASSSWDRPHF
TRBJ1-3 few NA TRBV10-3 TGTGCCATCAGTGACTCTGGAAACACCATATATTTT CAISDSGNTIYF
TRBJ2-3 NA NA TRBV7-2 TGTGCCAGCAGCTTAGCGCTTTTGGGGGCAGGGGGCACAGATACGCAGTATTTT CASSLALLGAGGTDTQYF
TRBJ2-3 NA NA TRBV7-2 TGTGCCAGCAGCTTAGTGGGGGGCACAGATACGCAGTATTTT CASSLVGGTDTQYF
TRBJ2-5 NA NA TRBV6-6 TGTGCCAGCAGTGCGACTTCGTCGGGAGAGACCCAGTACTTC CASSATSSGETQYF
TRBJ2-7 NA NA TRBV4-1 TGCGCCAGCAGCCAAGATCTGCAGGGAACCCTCTACGAGCAGTACTTC CASSQDLQGTLYEQYF
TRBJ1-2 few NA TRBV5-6 TGTGCCAGCAGCTTTGGAATCGGGATGGGTGGCTACACCTTC CASSFGIGMGGYTF
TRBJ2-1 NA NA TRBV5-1 TGCGCCAGCAGCATTTCGGGACTCTTCGTTGGAGGGGAGCAGTTCTTC CASSISGLFVGGEQFF